This TCR beta chain emerged from a study of cytomegalovirus exposure and HLA in healthy donors. It was with 60 Vbeta and 13 Jbeta primers that the PCR ran. Assay used: immunoSEQ multiplex PCR; TCRdb lists only in-frame clones, some missing. The sample lists more than 95,000 clones; roughly 85% were seen once. Sequenced sample: PBMCs. The clonotype was recovered from a man aged 18 to 29 in good health and CMV-seropositive.

CDR3 region: CSVELEVRLEAFF. DNA for the CDR3: TGCAGCGTTGAGTTGGAGGTTAGATTGGAAGCTTTCTTT. The chain combines TRBV29-1 with TRBJ1-1; no firm D call. There are 13 residues in the CDR3. Germline-derived CDR1 and CDR2 are SQVTM and ANQGSEA. Trimming pared 3 bases from V and 8 bases from J, leaving 16 bases between.